Included here is one T cell receptor (beta chain) sequence, with context. TCRdb's copy holds only in-frame clones and misses some; the assay was immunoSEQ multiplex PCR. The sample has approximately 230,000 clones, about 91% seen once. This specimen belongs to a study of blood T cell repertoires in COVID-19. The germline CDR1 and CDR2 sequences are MNHEY and SMNVEV (reference sequence). The CDR3 runs to 16 residues. The V and J ends lost 5 bases and 4 bases, in that order; junction bases with no gene match: 11. It was during active infection that Seattle patients were enrolled and then longitudinally followed.

The receptor's source is a woman aged 25 to 39 with COVID-19, enrolled during active disease. Source material: peripheral blood. This chain uses TRBV27 with TRBJ1-2; TRBD1 matches at 9 bases. CDR3 DNA: TGTGCCAGCAGTCCACGGACAGGGGTGCCTAGCTATGGCTACACCTTC. It translates to CASSPRTGVPSYGYTF.